Below are 3 T cell receptor beta chains sequenced from a single sample in a study of early T cells in non-severe SARS-CoV-2 infection. A single record per CDR3 protein comes from TCRdb applying MiXCR to the 5' RACE reads. The sample has 100,000 to 120,000 distinct CDR3 sequences; roughly 12% are singletons. This material consisted of whole blood, taken at baseline. Receptors originate from an adult who was a healthcare worker with PCR-confirmed SARS-CoV-2 infection or an uninfected control (not recorded which).

The chain employs TRBV28 and TRBJ2-1, with TRBD2 matching over 14 bases. Trimming took 2 bases from V and 5 from J; bases not matched to a gene: 5. Per germline, CDR1 MDHEN and CDR2 SYDVKM. The CDR3 has 17 residues. As DNA, the CDR3 is TGTGCCAGCAGTTTAGTAGCGGGACTAGCGGGAGACAATGAGCAGTTCTTC. Protein product: CASSLVAGLAGDNEQFF.

This chain connects TRBV5-6 to TRBJ2-1, with 10 nucleotides matching TRBD2. CDR1 and CDR2 from the germline V gene are SGHDT and YYEEEE. The CDR3 spans 14 residues. With 1 base clipped from V and 8 bases from J, the junction kept 3 bases outside the gene matches. CDR3 DNA: TGTGCCAGCAGCTTGCCTAGCGGGAGTGATGAGCAGTTCTTC. Protein product: CASSLPSGSDEQFF.

This clonotype was detected a few times. The rearrangement uses TRBV27 and TRBJ2-7, with a weak D call TRBD2 (5 bases). This CDR3 contains 15 residues. Trimming pared 2 bases from V and 3 bases from J, leaving 14 bases between. CDR1 MNHEY and CDR2 SMNVEV come from the germline V gene (reference sequence). The CDR3 protein is CASSLTWTGNYEQYF. CDR3 DNA sequence: TGTGCCAGCAGTTTAACGTGGACGGGAAACTACGAGCAGTACTTC.